These 18 T cell receptor beta chains were all obtained from the same sample, sequenced in a study of shared clonotypes between healthy human individuals. It was CD45RO-negative cells, positively selected for CCR7, that made up naive CD8 cells, with terminally differentiated effector memory CD45RA+ cells excluded. Produced via immunoSEQ multiplex PCR; TCRdb's table is partial and in-frame only. The profile shows about 1,800,000 clones, about 95% of them singletons. Sequencing input: naive CD8+ T cells sorted from blood. The receptor set was obtained from a young man in good health.

Regarding this clone: Other DNA sequences in this specimen translate into the identical CDR3. The chain recombines TRBV7-9 with TRBJ2-1; 8 nucleotides match TRBD1. V gave up 5 bases and J gave up 7 bases; unmatched junction bases: 7. CDR1 is SEHNR, CDR2 FQNEAQ, per germline (reference sequence). This CDR3 is 14 amino acids long. DNA for the CDR3: TGTGCCAGCAGCCCCGACAGGGGTTGGAATGAGCAGTTCTTC. Amino acids: CASSPDRGWNEQFF.

The chain uses TRBV6-5 and TRBJ2-3, with D unclear. V lost 1 base and J 3 bases, leaving 5 bases between the germline ends. Germline CDR1 MNHEY, CDR2 SVGAGI. The CDR3 is 13 residues long. The CDR3 here is CASSYYQTDTQYF. The DNA of the CDR3 is TGTGCCAGCAGTTACTACCAAACAGATACGCAGTATTTT.

This chain links TRBV4-1 with TRBJ2-1; D is possibly TRBD2 (5 bases). V lost 4 bases and J lost 5, with 9 bases in between. The CDR3 has 13 residues. Germline-derived CDR1 and CDR2 are MGHRA and YSYEKL. The CDR3 region has the DNA TGCGCCAGCAGCCCCACTAGTAACAATGAGCAGTTCTTC. Encoded protein: CASSPTSNNEQFF.

V and J are TRBV5-6 and TRBJ2-5; a weak D match, TRBD2 (6 bases). This CDR3 is built from 14 residues. Deletions cut 5 bases from V and 1 base from J, with 12 bases between. Germline V gives CDR1 SGHDT, CDR2 YYEEEE. The CDR3 is CASSWEAVQETQYF. The CDR3 DNA reads as TGTGCCAGCAGTTGGGAGGCAGTCCAAGAGACCCAGTACTTC. Full variable domain (missing parts from reference TRBV5-6 and TRBJ2-5): DAGVTQSPTHLIKTRGQQVTLRCSPKSGHDTVSWYQQALGQGPQFIFQYYEEEERQRGNFPDRFSGHQFPNYSSELNVNALLLGDSALYLCASSWEAVQETQYFGPGTRLLVL.

This chain links TRBV10-2 with TRBJ2-7, with D hard to call. The germline V and J ends were trimmed by 4 bases and 6 bases, with 7 bases remaining between them. The V gene's germline CDR1 is WSHSY and CDR2 SAAADI. CDR3 size: 11 residues. The CDR3, as DNA: TGCGCCAGCAGTGCGGGCTTCGAGCAGTACTTC. Translating gives CASSAGFEQYF.

The V and J genes are TRBV7-9 and TRBJ1-2; D unresolved. Per germline, CDR1 SEHNR and CDR2 FQNEAQ (reference sequence). V gave up 5 bases and J gave up 3 bases, with 13 bases separating them. This CDR3 spans 14 amino acids. CDR3 protein: CASSQLEVDYGYTF. The DNA of the CDR3 is TGTGCCAGCAGCCAACTTGAGGTTGACTATGGCTACACCTTC.

V is TRBV6-7 and J is TRBJ1-1; the D gene is possibly TRBD1 (5 bases). TRBV6-7 is known as an ORF, though its function is uncertain. The CDR3 sequence is 14 residues long. Trimming cost V 7 bases and J 1 base, with 13 bases left between them. CDR3 in amino acids: CASTQVRGNTEAFF. The CDR3 region has the DNA TGTGCCAGCACGCAGGTAAGGGGGAACACTGAAGCTTTCTTT.

The V call is TRBV7-8, the J call TRBJ1-1; 8 bases are shared with TRBD1. The germline gives CDR1 SGHVS, CDR2 FQNEAQ. The CDR3 totals 18 residues. V gave up 0 bases and J gave up 3 bases; unmatched junction bases: 12. CDR3 nucleotides: TGTGCCAGCAGCTTAGCTCCAGGGGGCGCGGAACGTGACACTGAAGCTTTCTTT. Protein sequence: CASSLAPGGAERDTEAFF.

The CDR3 region is CASSLARTGITDTQYF. The DNA of the CDR3 is TGTGCCAGCAGCTTAGCGAGGACAGGGATCACAGATACGCAGTATTTT. The chain recombines TRBV7-9 with TRBJ2-3; 8 bases line up with TRBD1. The V and J ends lost 0 bases and 2 bases, in that order; junction bases with no gene match: 4. The CDR3 extends over 16 amino acids. The germline V gene has CDR1 SEHNR and CDR2 FQNEAQ (reference sequence).

This chain uses TRBV5-4 with TRBJ1-2; 11 bases line up with TRBD1. The CDR3 extends over 17 amino acids. CDR1 is SGHNT, CDR2 YYREEE, per germline (reference sequence). The ends lost 2 bases at V and 4 bases at J; junction bases unmatched: 10. The CDR3 region has the DNA TGTGCCAGCAGCTTTTTTTTTACCGGGACAGGGGGCTATGGCTACACCTTC. As protein: CASSFFFTGTGGYGYTF.

The rearrangement joins TRBV5-6 to TRBJ2-1; no firm D call. The germline V and J ends were trimmed by 4 bases and 1 base, with 9 bases remaining between them. Per the germline V gene, CDR1 is SGHDT and CDR2 is YYEEEE. This CDR3 comprises 14 residues. The CDR3 DNA reads as TGTGCCAGCAGCCTCTGGCCTTCCTACAATGAGCAGTTCTTC. Protein product: CASSLWPSYNEQFF.

The V call is TRBV7-9, the J call TRBJ2-5, with TRBD2 identical over 9 bases. The CDR3 sequence is 17 residues long. CDR1 and CDR2 from the germline V gene are SEHNR and FQNEAQ (reference sequence). Trimming at V came to 2 bases and at J to 10 bases, leaving 17 bases not matched to a gene. CDR3 coding DNA: TGTGCCAGCAGCTTACCATCCGGGACTAGCTCACCAATCGACCAGTACTTC. It is translated as CASSLPSGTSSPIDQYF.

V usage is TRBV6-5 and J usage is TRBJ2-3, with TRBD1 matching 8 bases. CDR3 length: 14 residues. The ends lost 6 bases at V and 8 bases at J; junction bases unmatched: 10. Per the germline V gene, CDR1 is MNHEY and CDR2 is SVGAGI. The DNA for the CDR3 is TGTGCCAGCAGGGCGGACAGGGAAGGGGGTACGCAGTATTTT. Its protein product is CASRADREGGTQYF.

The J gene is TRBJ2-5, the V gene TRBV27; D gene unclear. Trimming pared 2 bases from V and 1 base from J, leaving 5 bases between. Per germline, CDR1 MNHEY and CDR2 SMNVEV (reference sequence). CDR3 length: 13 amino acids. CDR3 loop: CASSLESQETQYF. CDR3 in DNA: TGTGCCAGCAGTTTAGAGTCCCAAGAGACCCAGTACTTC.

The rearrangement uses TRBV5-6 and TRBJ2-7; D might be TRBD2 (6 bases). V was cut by 0 bases and J by 4 bases, with 14 bases left in between. The CDR3 length is 15 residues. Germline CDR1 reads SGHDT; CDR2 reads YYEEEE. In DNA, the CDR3 is TGTGCCAGCAGCTTGGAGTTCTCGGCGGGATACGAGCAGTACTTC. Encoded protein: CASSLEFSAGYEQYF.

This chain links TRBV10-1 with TRBJ2-3, with no clear D. V lost 3 bases and J lost 6, with 13 bases in between. CDR1 and CDR2 (germline): WNHNN, SYGVQD (reference sequence). The CDR3 length is 14 residues. CDR3 loop: CASSDPWARDTQYF. As DNA, the CDR3 is TGCGCCAGCAGTGACCCTTGGGCCAGGGATACGCAGTATTTT.

This chain joins TRBV2 and TRBJ2-7; 9 nucleotides agree with TRBD1. CDR1 is SNHLY, CDR2 FYNNEI, per germline. The CDR3 covers 16 residues. The junction had 13 bases not matched to a gene; V was cut back by 8 bases and J by 2 bases. CDR3 coding DNA: TGTGCCAGCCTCAAGACCCGAGGACAGGGGACCTACGAGCAGTACTTC. Translation gives CASLKTRGQGTYEQYF.

The J gene is TRBJ2-1, the V gene TRBV29-1, with D possibly matching TRBD2 (5 bases). V lost 4 bases and J lost 3, with 16 bases in between. This CDR3 contains 15 residues. CDR1 SQVTM and CDR2 ANQGSEA come from the germline V gene. This CDR3 reads CSVAGGLPNYNEQFF. The CDR3 region has the DNA TGCAGCGTTGCTGGCGGACTTCCGAACTACAATGAGCAGTTCTTC.